This T cell receptor (beta chain) was found in a study of cytomegalovirus exposure and HLA in healthy donors. Amplification used 60 Vbeta primers and 13 Jbeta primers. Clones were read by immunoSEQ multiplex PCR, and TCRdb kept only the in-frame ones, dropping some. The sample data list fewer than 250,000 clones. Broader study findings: An analysis was carried out later, and it reportedly showed fewer N-insertions in an Asian-associated ancestry cluster than the roughly 700-donor mean.

As regards this clone: No antigen is known for it.

The CDR3 is made up of 16 amino acids. CDR1 and CDR2 from the germline V gene are MNHEY and SVGAGI. The trim removed 2 bases at V and 12 bases at J, leaving 12 bases unmatched. Sequencing used PBMCs. The TCR comes from a woman aged 30 to 39 in good health and CMV-seropositive. This sequence joins TRBV6-5 and TRBJ1-4; TRBD1 aligns across 10 bases. The CDR3 nucleotides read TGTGCCAGCAGTTACACAGGGACAGGGGTGGGGCGGGAACTGTTTTTT. Translating it yields CASSYTGTGVGRELFF.